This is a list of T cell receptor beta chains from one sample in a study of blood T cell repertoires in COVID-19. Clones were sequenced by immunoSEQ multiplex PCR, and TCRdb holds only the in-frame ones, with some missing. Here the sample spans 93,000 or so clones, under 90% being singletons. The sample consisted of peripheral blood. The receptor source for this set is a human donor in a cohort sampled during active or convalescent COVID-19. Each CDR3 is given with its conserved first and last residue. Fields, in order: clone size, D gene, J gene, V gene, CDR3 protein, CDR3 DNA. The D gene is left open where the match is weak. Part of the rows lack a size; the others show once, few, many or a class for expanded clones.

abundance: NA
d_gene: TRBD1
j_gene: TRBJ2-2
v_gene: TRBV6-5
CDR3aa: CASSRTGTGELFF
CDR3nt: TGTGCCAGCAGTCGGACAGGCACCGGGGAGCTGTTTTTT

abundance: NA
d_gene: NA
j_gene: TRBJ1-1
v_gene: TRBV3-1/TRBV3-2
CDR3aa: CASSRTDRNTEAFF
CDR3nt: TGTGCCAGCAGCCGCACTGACAGGAACACTGAAGCTTTCTTT

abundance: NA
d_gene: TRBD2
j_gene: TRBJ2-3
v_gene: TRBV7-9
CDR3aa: CASSFYLRTSGQRTDTQYF
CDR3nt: TGTGCCAGCAGCTTCTATTTACGGACTAGCGGGCAACGCACAGATACGCAGTATTTT

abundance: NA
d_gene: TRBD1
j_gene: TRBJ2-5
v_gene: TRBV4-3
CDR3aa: CASSPTGGGWETQYF
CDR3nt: TGCGCCAGCAGCCCGACAGGGGGAGGCTGGGAGACCCAGTACTTC

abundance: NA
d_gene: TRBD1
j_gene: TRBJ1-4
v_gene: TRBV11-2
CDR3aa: CASSRWGQGDEKLFF
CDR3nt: TGTGCCAGCAGCCGTTGGGGACAGGGGGACGAAAAACTGTTTTTT

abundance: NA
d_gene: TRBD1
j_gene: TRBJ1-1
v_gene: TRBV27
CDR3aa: CASSLIKWDRVKPEAFF
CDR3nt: TGTGCCAGCAGTTTAATTAAGTGGGACAGAGTTAAACCTGAAGCTTTCTTT

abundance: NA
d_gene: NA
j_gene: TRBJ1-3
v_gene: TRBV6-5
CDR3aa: CASSLRGAGNTIYF
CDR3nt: TGTGCCAGCAGTTTACGGGGGGCTGGAAACACCATATATTTT

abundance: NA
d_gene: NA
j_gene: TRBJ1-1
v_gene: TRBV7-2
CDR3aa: CASSFWGRENTEAFF
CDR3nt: TGTGCCAGCAGCTTTTGGGGCAGAGAGAACACTGAAGCTTTCTTT

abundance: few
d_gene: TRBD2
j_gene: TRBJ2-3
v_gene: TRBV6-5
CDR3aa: CASRGGGTDTQYF
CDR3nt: TGTGCCAGCAGGGGCGGGGGTACAGATACGCAGTATTTT

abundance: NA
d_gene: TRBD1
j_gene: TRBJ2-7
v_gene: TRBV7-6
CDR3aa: CASSSNTATGEYEQYF
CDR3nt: TGTGCCAGCAGCTCTAATACCGCGACAGGGGAGTACGAGCAGTACTTC

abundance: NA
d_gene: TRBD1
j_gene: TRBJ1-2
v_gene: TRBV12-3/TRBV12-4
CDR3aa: CASSLTGGSGYTF
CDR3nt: TGTGCCAGCAGTCTTACAGGGGGCAGTGGCTACACCTTC

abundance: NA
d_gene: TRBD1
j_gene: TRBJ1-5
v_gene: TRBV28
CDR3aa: CASSPQTGARQPQHF
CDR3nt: TGTGCCAGCAGTCCTCAAACAGGGGCTCGTCAGCCCCAGCATTTT

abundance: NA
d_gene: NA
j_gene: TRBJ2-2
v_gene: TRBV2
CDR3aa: CASSRISGQTNTGELFF
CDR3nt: TGTGCCAGCAGCCGAATTTCCGGACAGACGAACACCGGGGAGCTGTTTTTT

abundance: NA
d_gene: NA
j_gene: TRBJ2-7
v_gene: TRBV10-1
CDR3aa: CASRRWASYEQYF
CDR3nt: TGCGCCAGCCGTCGGTGGGCTTCCTACGAGCAGTACTTC

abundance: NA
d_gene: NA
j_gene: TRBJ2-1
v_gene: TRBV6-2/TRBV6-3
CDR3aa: CASSYWTSSYEQFF
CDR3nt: TGTGCCAGCAGTTACTGGACTTCTAGCTATGAGCAGTTCTTC

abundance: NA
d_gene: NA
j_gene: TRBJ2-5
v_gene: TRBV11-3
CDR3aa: CASSADRGGGYTQETQYF
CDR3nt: TGTGCCAGCAGTGCCGACCGGGGTGGCGGATATACCCAAGAGACCCAGTACTTC

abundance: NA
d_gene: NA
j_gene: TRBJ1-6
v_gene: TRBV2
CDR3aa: CASSQGWSPLHF
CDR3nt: TGTGCCAGCAGTCAGGGTTGGTCACCCCTCCACTTT

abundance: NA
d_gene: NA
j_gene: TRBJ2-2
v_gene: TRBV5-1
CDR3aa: CASSLGLTGELFF
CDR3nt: TGCGCCAGCAGCTTGGGGCTCACCGGGGAGCTGTTTTTT

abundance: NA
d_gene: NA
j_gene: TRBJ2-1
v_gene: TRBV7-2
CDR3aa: CASSFPQPSYNEQFF
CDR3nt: TGTGCCAGCAGCTTCCCACAGCCCTCCTACAATGAGCAGTTCTTC

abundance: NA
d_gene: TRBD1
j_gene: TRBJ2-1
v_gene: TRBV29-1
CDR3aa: CSVPGTVKINEQFF
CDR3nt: TGCAGCGTTCCCGGGACAGTGAAAATCAATGAGCAGTTCTTC

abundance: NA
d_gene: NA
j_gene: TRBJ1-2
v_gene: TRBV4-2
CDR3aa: CASSHGGNYGYTF
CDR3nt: TGTGCCAGCAGCCACGGGGGTAACTATGGCTACACCTTC

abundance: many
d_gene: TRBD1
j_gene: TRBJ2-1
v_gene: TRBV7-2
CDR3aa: CASSLVKWTGVVIYNEQFF
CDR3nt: TGTGCCAGCAGCTTAGTTAAGTGGACAGGGGTCGTTATTTACAATGAGCAGTTCTTC

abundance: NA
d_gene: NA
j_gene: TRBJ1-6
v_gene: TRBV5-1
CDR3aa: CASTPQGTDSPLHF
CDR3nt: TGCGCCAGCACGCCCCAGGGGACCGATTCACCCCTCCACTTT

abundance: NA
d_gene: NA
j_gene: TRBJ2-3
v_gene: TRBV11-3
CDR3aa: CASSLARVDTQYF
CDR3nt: TGTGCCAGCAGCTTAGCCCGGGTGGATACGCAGTATTTT

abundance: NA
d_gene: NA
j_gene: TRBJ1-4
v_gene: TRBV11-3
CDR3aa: CASSAYREGEKLFF
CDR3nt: TGTGCCAGCAGCGCGTACAGGGAGGGTGAAAAACTGTTTTTT

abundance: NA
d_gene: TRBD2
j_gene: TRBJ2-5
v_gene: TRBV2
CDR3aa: CASSASGGETQYF
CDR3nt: TGTGCCAGCAGTGCAAGCGGGGGAGAGACCCAGTACTTC

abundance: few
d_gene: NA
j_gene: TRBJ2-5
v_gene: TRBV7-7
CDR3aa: CASSLGGGATETQYF
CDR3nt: TGTGCTAGCAGCTTAGGAGGGGGGGCCACAGAGACCCAGTACTTC

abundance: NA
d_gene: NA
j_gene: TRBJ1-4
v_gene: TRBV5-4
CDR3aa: CASSPQQGGGNEKLFF
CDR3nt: TGTGCCAGCAGCCCCCAACAGGGAGGGGGAAATGAAAAACTGTTTTTT

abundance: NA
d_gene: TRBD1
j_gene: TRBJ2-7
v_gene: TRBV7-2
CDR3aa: CASSPGQGIHEQYF
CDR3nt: TGTGCCAGCAGCCCCGGACAGGGCATCCACGAGCAGTACTTC

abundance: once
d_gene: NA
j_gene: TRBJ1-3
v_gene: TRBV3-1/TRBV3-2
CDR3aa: CASSETYSGNTIYF
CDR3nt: TGTGCCAGCAGTGAAACCTACTCTGGAAACACCATATATTTT

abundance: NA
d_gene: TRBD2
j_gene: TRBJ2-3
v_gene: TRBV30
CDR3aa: CAGAGVGADTQYF
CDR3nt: TGTGCCGGAGCGGGGGTAGGTGCAGATACGCAGTATTTT

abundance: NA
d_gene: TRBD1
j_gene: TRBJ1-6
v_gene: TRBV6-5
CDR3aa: CASSYGTGNSPLHF
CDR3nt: TGTGCCAGCAGTTATGGGACAGGGAATTCACCCCTCCACTTT

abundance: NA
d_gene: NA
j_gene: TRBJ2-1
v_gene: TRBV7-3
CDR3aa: CASSSLSYSSYNEQFF
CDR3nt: TGTGCCAGCAGCAGCTTGTCCTACAGCTCCTACAATGAGCAGTTCTTC

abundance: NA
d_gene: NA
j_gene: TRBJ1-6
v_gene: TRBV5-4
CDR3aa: CASSSGPLPPPLHF
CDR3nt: TGTGCCAGCAGCTCTGGGCCGCTCCCCCCACCCCTCCACTTT

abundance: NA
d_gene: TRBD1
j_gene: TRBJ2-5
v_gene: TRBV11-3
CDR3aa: CASSLEGGRVYQETQYF
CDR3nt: TGTGCCAGCAGCTTAGAAGGGGGCAGGGTCTACCAAGAGACCCAGTACTTC

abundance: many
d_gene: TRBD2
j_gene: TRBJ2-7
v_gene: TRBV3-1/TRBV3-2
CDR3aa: CASSQSDSGGISYEQYF
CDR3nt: TGTGCCAGCAGCCAATCGGACAGCGGGGGAATTTCCTACGAGCAGTACTTC

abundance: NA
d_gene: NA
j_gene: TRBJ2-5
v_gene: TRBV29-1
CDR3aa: CSARSRVQETQYF
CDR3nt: TGCAGCGCTAGAAGCCGGGTACAAGAGACCCAGTACTTC

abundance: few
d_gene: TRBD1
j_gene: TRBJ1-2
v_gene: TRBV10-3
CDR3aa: CAIRVDRGQDYTF
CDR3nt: TGTGCCATCAGGGTGGACAGGGGGCAAGACTACACCTTC

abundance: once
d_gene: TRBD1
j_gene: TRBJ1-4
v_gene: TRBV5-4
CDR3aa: CASRPGTGNEKLFF
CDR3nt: TGTGCCAGCAGACCCGGGACAGGGAATGAAAAACTGTTTTTT

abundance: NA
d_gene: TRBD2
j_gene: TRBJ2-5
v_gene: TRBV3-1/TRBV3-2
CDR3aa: CASSQTSGGVYQETQYF
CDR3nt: TGTGCCAGCAGCCAAACTAGCGGGGGAGTGTACCAAGAGACCCAGTACTTC

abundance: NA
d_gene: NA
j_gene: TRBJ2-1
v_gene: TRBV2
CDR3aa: CASSVGADGEQFF
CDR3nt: TGTGCCAGCAGTGTAGGGGCCGACGGTGAGCAGTTCTTC

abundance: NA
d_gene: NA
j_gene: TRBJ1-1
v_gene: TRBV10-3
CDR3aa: CAISELGNTEAFF
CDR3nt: TGTGCCATCAGTGAGCTCGGGAACACTGAAGCTTTCTTT

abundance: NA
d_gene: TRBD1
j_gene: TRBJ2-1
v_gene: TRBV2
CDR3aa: CARTGPILSNEQFF
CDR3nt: TGTGCCAGGACAGGGCCCATTCTCTCGAATGAGCAGTTCTTC

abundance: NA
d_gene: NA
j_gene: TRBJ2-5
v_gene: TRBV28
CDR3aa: CASSSTGIGRETQYF
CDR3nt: TGTGCCAGCAGTTCCACAGGGATAGGCCGAGAGACCCAGTACTTC

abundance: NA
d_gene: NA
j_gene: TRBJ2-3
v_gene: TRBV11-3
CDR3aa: CASSLGLAPDTQYF
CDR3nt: TGTGCCAGCAGCTTGGGGCTAGCGCCGGATACGCAGTATTTT